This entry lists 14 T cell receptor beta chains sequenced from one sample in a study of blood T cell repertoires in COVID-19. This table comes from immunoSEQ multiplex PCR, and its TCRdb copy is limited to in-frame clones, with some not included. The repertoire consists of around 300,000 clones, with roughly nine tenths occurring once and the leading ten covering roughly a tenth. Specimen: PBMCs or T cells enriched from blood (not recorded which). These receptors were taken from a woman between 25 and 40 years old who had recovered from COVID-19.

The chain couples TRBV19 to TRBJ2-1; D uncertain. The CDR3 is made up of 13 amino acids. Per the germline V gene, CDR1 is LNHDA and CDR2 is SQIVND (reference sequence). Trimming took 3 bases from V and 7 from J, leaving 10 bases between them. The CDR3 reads CASSMSLSNEQFF. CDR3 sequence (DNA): TGTGCCAGTAGTATGAGCCTTTCGAATGAGCAGTTCTTC.

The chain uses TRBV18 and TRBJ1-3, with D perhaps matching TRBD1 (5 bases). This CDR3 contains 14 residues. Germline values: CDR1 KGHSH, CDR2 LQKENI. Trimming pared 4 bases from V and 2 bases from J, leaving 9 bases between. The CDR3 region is CASSLGTTGNTIYF. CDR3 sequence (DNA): TGTGCCAGCTCACTCGGGACTACTGGAAACACCATATATTTT.

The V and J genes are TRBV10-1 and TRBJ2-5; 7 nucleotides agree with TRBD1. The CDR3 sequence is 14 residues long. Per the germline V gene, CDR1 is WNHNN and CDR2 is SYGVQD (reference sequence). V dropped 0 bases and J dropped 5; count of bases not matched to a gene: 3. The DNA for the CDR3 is TGCGCCAGCAGTGAGTCTTACAGGGGTGAGACCCAGTACTTC. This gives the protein CASSESYRGETQYF.

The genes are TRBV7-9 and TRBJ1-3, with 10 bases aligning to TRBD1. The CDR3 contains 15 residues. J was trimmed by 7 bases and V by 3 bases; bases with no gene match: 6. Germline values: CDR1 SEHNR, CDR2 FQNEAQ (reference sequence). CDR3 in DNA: TGTGCCAGCAGCTTGGGGACAGGGGAGTTTAACACCATATATTTT. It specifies CASSLGTGEFNTIYF. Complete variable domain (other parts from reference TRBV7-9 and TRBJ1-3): DTGVSQNPRHKITKRGQNVTFRCDPISEHNRLYWYRQTLGQGPEFLTYFQNEAQLEKSRLLSDRFSAERPKGSFSTLEIQRTEQGDSAMYLCASSLGTGEFNTIYFGEGSWLTVV.

The chain's CDR3 is CSVSPGTENTEAFF. As DNA, the CDR3 is TGCAGCGTTAGTCCGGGAACCGAGAACACTGAAGCTTTCTTT. The chain joins TRBV29-1 to TRBJ1-1; D remains unclear. The germline V gene encodes CDR1 SQVTM and CDR2 ANQGSEA. The CDR3 has 14 residues. The V gene lost 5 bases and the J gene lost 1 base, with 14 bases spanning the gap.

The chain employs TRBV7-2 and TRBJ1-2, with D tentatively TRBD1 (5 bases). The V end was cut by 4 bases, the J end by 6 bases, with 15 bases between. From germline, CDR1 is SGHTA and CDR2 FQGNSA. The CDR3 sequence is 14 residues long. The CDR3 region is CASSSPGILHGYTF. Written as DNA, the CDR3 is TGTGCCAGCAGCTCCCCAGGGATTCTGCATGGCTACACCTTC. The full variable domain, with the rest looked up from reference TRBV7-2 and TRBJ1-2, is GAGVSQSPSNKVTEKGKDVELRCDPISGHTALYWYRQSLGQGLEFLIYFQGNSAPDKSGLPSDRFSAERTGGSVSTLTIQRTQQEDSAVYLCASSSPGILHGYTFGSGTRLTVV.

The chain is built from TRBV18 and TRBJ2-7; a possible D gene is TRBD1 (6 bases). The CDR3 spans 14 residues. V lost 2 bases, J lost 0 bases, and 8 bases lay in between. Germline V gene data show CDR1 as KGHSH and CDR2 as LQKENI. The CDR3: CASSPSGDSYEQYF. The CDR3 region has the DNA TGTGCCAGCTCACCATCAGGGGACTCCTACGAGCAGTACTTC.

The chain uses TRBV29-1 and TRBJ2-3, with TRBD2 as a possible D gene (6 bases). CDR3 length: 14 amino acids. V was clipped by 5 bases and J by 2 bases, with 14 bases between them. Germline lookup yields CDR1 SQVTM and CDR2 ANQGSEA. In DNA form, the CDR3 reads TGCAGCGTTTTGCGAGCGGGTAACACAGATACGCAGTATTTT. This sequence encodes CSVLRAGNTDTQYF.

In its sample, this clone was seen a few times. Here the CDR3 reads CASSLEDGALPEAFF. CDR3 bases: TGCGCCAGCAGCTTGGAGGATGGGGCTTTGCCTGAAGCTTTCTTT. The gene calls are TRBV5-1 and TRBJ1-1, with D possibly TRBD1 on 5 matching bases. Trimming cost V 0 bases and J 6 bases, with 15 bases left between them. CDR1 is SGHRS, CDR2 YFSETQ, per germline. The CDR3 spans 15 residues.

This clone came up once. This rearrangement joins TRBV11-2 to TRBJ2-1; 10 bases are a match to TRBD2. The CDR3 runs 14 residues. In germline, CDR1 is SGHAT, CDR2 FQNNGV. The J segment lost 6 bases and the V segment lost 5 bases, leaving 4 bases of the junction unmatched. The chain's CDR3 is CASSRGTSVNEQFF. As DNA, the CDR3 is TGTGCCAGCAGCCGCGGGACTAGCGTCAATGAGCAGTTCTTC.

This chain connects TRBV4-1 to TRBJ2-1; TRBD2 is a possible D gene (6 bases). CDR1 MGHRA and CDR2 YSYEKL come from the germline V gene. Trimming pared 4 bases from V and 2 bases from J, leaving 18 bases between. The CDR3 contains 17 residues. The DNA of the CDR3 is TGCGCCAGCAGCCCGCCCCGCGGGGAGAACCCCTACAATGAGCAGTTCTTC. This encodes CASSPPRGENPYNEQFF.

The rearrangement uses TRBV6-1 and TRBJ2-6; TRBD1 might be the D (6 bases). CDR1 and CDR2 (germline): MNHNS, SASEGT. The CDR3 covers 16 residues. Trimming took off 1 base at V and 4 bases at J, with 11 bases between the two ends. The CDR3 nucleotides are TGTGCCAGCAGTGAAGGGTCAGGGGCCGGGGCCAACGTCCTGACTTTC. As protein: CASSEGSGAGANVLTF.

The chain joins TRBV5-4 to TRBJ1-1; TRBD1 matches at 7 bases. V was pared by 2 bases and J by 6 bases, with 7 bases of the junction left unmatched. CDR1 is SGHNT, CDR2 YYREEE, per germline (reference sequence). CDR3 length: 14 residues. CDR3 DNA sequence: TGTGCCAGCAGCTTACAGGGGTCAGTTCCTGAAGCTTTCTTT. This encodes CASSLQGSVPEAFF. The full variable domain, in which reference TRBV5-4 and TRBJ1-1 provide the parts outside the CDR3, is ETGVTQSPTHLIKTRGQQVTLRCSSQSGHNTVSWYQQALGQGPQFIFQYYREEENGRGNFPPRFSGLQFPNYSSELNVNALELDDSALYLCASSLQGSVPEAFFGQGTRLTVV.

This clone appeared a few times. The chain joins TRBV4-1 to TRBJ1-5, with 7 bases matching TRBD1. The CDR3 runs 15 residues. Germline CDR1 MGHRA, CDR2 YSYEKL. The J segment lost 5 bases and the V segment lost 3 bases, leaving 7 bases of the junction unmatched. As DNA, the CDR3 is TGCGCCAGCAGCCACCCGGACAGGAGCGATCAGCCCCAGCATTTT. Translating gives CASSHPDRSDQPQHF.